The clone carrying this T cell receptor (beta chain) was found many times. Its antigen is as yet unknown. The sample is drawn from a study of T cells after yellow fever vaccination. Trimming removed 3 bases from V and 5 bases from J, with 11 bases in between. There are 14 residues in the CDR3. Overall study results and limits: Peaking faster, on day 5 versus 15, the secondary response was nonetheless weaker.

UMIs and a universal primer site were added when TCR cDNA was made by 5'RACE template switching. In TCRdb, the 5' RACE reads were re-called with MiXCR into one record per CDR3 protein. The table lists about 300,000 distinct CDR3 sequences, around 4.1% of them singletons. The source is a man aged 18 to 35 who received the YFV17D yellow fever vaccine. The source was PBMCs, collected 5 days after the yellow fever booster vaccination. The chain recombines TRBV12-3 or TRBV12-4 with TRBJ2-1; no firm D call. CDR3 sequence: CASSFPRANNEQFF. The CDR3 DNA is TGTGCCAGCAGTTTCCCCCGTGCTAACAATGAGCAGTTCTTC.